A selection of T cell receptor beta chains follows, all from one sample in a study of OX40 agonist ivuxolimab in advanced cancers. The method was immunoSEQ multiplex PCR; TCRdb's version includes in-frame clones alone and lacks a portion of them. The table lists tens of thousands of clones, about nine tenths of them singletons. The source was CD4+ or CD8+ T cells sorted from blood, collected in a trial of the OX40 agonist ivuxolimab. These receptors all come from an adult with an advanced solid tumor such as melanoma, head and neck, liver or kidney cancer. The CDR3 runs from the conserved cysteine through the conserved F or W. A D gene is named only where the DNA matches it firmly. The listing skips clone size in some rows; elsewhere it reads once, few, many or a size class.

j_call cdr3_length clone_size v_call d_call cdr3_nt cdr3_aa
TRBJ2-7 15 - TRBV29-1 TRBD2 TGCAGCGTTTCGACTCCTAGCGGGAGGGGTTACGAGCAGTACTTC CSVSTPSGRGYEQYF
TRBJ2-2 16 - TRBV18 TRBD2 TGTGCCAGCTCACCACCGGGGGGGGCGAACACCGGGGAGCTGTTTTTT CASSPPGGANTGELFF
TRBJ2-3 14 - TRBV2 - TGTGCCATAAAAAGGGGAGCTAGCACAGATACGCAGTATTTT CAIKRGASTDTQYF
TRBJ2-1 17 once TRBV5-4 TRBD2 TGTGCCAGCAGCTTGGGACTAGCGGGGAGCTCCTACAATGAGCAGTTCTTC CASSLGLAGSSYNEQFF
TRBJ1-1 16 - TRBV10-3 TRBD1 TGTGCCATCACCCCTTCATCCGGGACAGCGAACACTGAAGCTTTCTTT CAITPSSGTANTEAFF
TRBJ1-1 14 - TRBV5-1 - TGCGCCAGCAGCTTGGCTAGTTTGAACACTGAAGCTTTCTTT CASSLASLNTEAFF
TRBJ1-5 19 - TRBV6-1 TRBD1 TGTGCCAGCAGTGAAGCGCTGGGGGTAGGGACAGGGGTGGATCAGCCCCAGCATTTT CASSEALGVGTGVDQPQHF
TRBJ1-4 16 - TRBV5-1 - TGCGCCAGCAGCACCGGGAGGTCATCCTCAAATGAAAAACTGTTTTTT CASSTGRSSSNEKLFF
TRBJ1-2 14 - TRBV7-2 TRBD1 TGTGCCAGCAGCGCAGGGGGCTTCGGGAATGGCTACACCTTC CASSAGGFGNGYTF
TRBJ1-5 15 - TRBV7-2 - TGTGCCAGCAGCTTAGCCGGGACACTCAATCAGCCCCAGCATTTT CASSLAGTLNQPQHF
TRBJ2-6 18 - TRBV27 - TGTGCCAGCAGCCCTGTGCGGGACTCGGCCTCTGGGGCCAACGTCCTGACTTTC CASSPVRDSASGANVLTF
TRBJ2-7 14 - TRBV27 - TGTGCCAGCAGTCCGCGGGACAGACCCGATACAAAATACTTC CASSPRDRPDTKYF
TRBJ2-7 16 once TRBV7-9 - TGTGCCAGCAGCTTGGAACCCCCAGCGGCGGGCTACGAGCAGTACTTC CASSLEPPAAGYEQYF
TRBJ1-2 14 - TRBV9 - TGTGCCAGCAGCGTAAGTGGGGCGGCCTATGGCTACACCTTC CASSVSGAAYGYTF
TRBJ1-2 15 - TRBV19 TRBD1 TGTGCCAGTGCTGAGACAGGGTCCCACCGCTATGGCTACACCTTC CASAETGSHRYGYTF
TRBJ2-7 18 - TRBV5-1 TRBD2 TGCGCCAGCAGCTCAGATTCCGGACTAGCGGGAGTTCGGTACGAGCAGTACTTC CASSSDSGLAGVRYEQYF
TRBJ2-1 19 - TRBV7-6 - TGTGCCAGCAGCTTAGATTCCAGGTATCAGGGCCTATCCTACAATGAGCAGTTCTTC CASSLDSRYQGLSYNEQFF
TRBJ1-4 14 - TRBV19 - TGTGCCACCGCCGTCTCCTTGGCTAATGAAAAACTGTTTTTT CATAVSLANEKLFF
TRBJ2-5 13 - TRBV11-1 - TGTGCCAGCAGCTTAGATAGTAGAGAGACCCAGTACTTC CASSLDSRETQYF
TRBJ1-1 15 - TRBV6-5 TRBD1 TGTGCCACACGAGGGCAGGGGGCCGGGAACACTGAAGCTTTCTTT CATRGQGAGNTEAFF
TRBJ1-2 13 - TRBV27 - TGTGCCAGCAGGAGAGGGATCGGGAATGGCTACACCTTC CASRRGIGNGYTF
TRBJ2-7 15 - TRBV19 - TGTGCCAGTAGTAGGAAAGGAGCGGACTCCTACGAGCAGTACTTC CASSRKGADSYEQYF
TRBJ2-7 13 - TRBV6-1 TRBD1 TGTGCCAGCAAGTCTGAGGGGGCGGGCGAGCAGTACTTC CASKSEGAGEQYF
TRBJ1-4 16 - TRBV5-1 - TGCGCCAGCAGCCTGGACCCCCTGGCCACTAATGAAAAACTGTTTTTT CASSLDPLATNEKLFF
TRBJ2-5 17 - TRBV30 TRBD2 TGTGCCTGGAGTGTTGGGCTAGCGGGGCAGTACCAAGAGACCCAGTACTTC CAWSVGLAGQYQETQYF
TRBJ1-2 12 - TRBV30 - TGTGCCGGGTTTCAGTCTAACTATGGCTACACCTTC CAGFQSNYGYTF
TRBJ1-5 15 - TRBV5-5 TRBD1 TGTGCCAGCAGCCGGACAGGGGGAAGCAATCAGCCCCAGCATTTT CASSRTGGSNQPQHF
TRBJ1-2 15 - TRBV10-3 - TGTGCCATCAGTGAGCTAGATGGTGGGGGGGATGGCTACACCTTC CAISELDGGGDGYTF
TRBJ2-3 15 - TRBV15 - TGTGCCACCAGCAGAGTTGTAGGGGGGGTAGATACGCAGTATTTT CATSRVVGGVDTQYF
TRBJ2-1 17 - TRBV19 TRBD2 TGTGCCAGTAGTATAGGGGAGCGGGAGGGGGGAACAAATGAGCAGTTCTTC CASSIGEREGGTNEQFF
TRBJ2-4 13 - TRBV28 - TGTGCCACACTGGGTGATGGGAGGAACATTCAGTACTTC CATLGDGRNIQYF
TRBJ2-3 16 - TRBV9 TRBD2 TGTGCCAGCAGCGTAGCTTTAGCGGGAGCAACAGATACGCAGTATTTT CASSVALAGATDTQYF
TRBJ1-2 14 once TRBV28 - TGTGCCAGCAGTCCCCATGACAGGCACTATGGCTACACCTTC CASSPHDRHYGYTF
TRBJ2-5 14 - TRBV7-9 - TGTGCCAGCACCCGAGGAGGGACTCAAGAGACCCAGTACTTC CASTRGGTQETQYF
TRBJ1-5 14 few TRBV28 - TGTGCCAGCAGCCCGGGACACCCGAATCAGCCCCAGCATTTT CASSPGHPNQPQHF
TRBJ2-5 13 - TRBV27 - TGTGCCAGCTCAGGAGGGGGGCAAGAGACCCAGTACTTC CASSGGGQETQYF
TRBJ2-7 15 - TRBV11-2 - TGTGCCAGCAGCTTAGGGCGGGCGCCTACCTACGAGCAGTACTTC CASSLGRAPTYEQYF
TRBJ2-5 11 - TRBV2 - TGTGCCAGCGAGTTGGAAGAGACCCAGTACTTC CASELEETQYF
TRBJ2-7 14 - TRBV10-1 TRBD1 TGCGCCAGCAGTGAAACAGGGGAGTCGTACGAGCAGTACTTC CASSETGESYEQYF
TRBJ2-7 14 once TRBV28 TRBD2 TGTGCCAGCAGTTTACTAGCGGGGAATTCCGAGCAGTACTTC CASSLLAGNSEQYF
TRBJ2-7 14 once TRBV7-6 TRBD2 TGTGCCAGCAGCCCTTCTAGCGGGAGACTGCCGCAGTACTTC CASSPSSGRLPQYF
TRBJ2-6 15 - TRBV18 - TGTGCCAGCTCACGGGGGGACTCTGGGGCCAACGTCCTGACTTTC CASSRGDSGANVLTF
TRBJ2-1 15 - TRBV15 TRBD1 TGTGCCACCAGCAGTGCCGGGACAGGACTGAATGAGCAGTTCTTC CATSSAGTGLNEQFF
TRBJ1-1 15 - TRBV29-1 TRBD1 TGCAGCGTTCTGAGACCGGGACAGGGACTCACTGAAGCTTTCTTT CSVLRPGQGLTEAFF
TRBJ1-5 12 - TRBV6-5 - TGTGCCAGCAGAAAGGGGGATCAGCCCCAGCATTTT CASRKGDQPQHF
TRBJ2-2 14 once TRBV11-2 - TGTGCCAGCAGCTTAGTACAGGGTATCGGGGAGCTGTTTTTT CASSLVQGIGELFF
TRBJ2-5 14 - TRBV5-8 - TGTGCCAGCAGCTTTGGTAGATTCCAAGAGACCCAGTACTTC CASSFGRFQETQYF
TRBJ1-6 12 - TRBV6-1 - TGTGCCAGCAGTGAATATAATTCACCCCTCCACTTT CASSEYNSPLHF
TRBJ1-2 11 - TRBV20-1 TRBD1 TGCAGTGGCCAGGGGGCCCGTGGCTACACCTTC CSGQGARGYTF
TRBJ1-2 13 - TRBV27 TRBD1 TGTGCCAGCAGTCAACAGGGGGAGAGTGGCTACACCTTC CASSQQGESGYTF
TRBJ2-2 15 - TRBV19 - TGTGCCAGTAGTACGCGCGGGACGAACACCGGGGAGCTGTTTTTT CASSTRGTNTGELFF
TRBJ2-5 14 - TRBV9 TRBD1 TGTGCCAGCAGCGGGATGGGACAGGGGGAGACCCAGTACTTC CASSGMGQGETQYF
TRBJ2-2 16 - TRBV5-1 TRBD1 TGCGCCAGCCAGGGGACAGGGAGTTTGAACACCGGGGAGCTGTTTTTT CASQGTGSLNTGELFF
TRBJ2-7 14 - TRBV5-1 TRBD2 TGCGCCAGCAGCTCAACGGGACTAGCGGGCGAGCAGTACTTC CASSSTGLAGEQYF
TRBJ1-1 12 - TRBV29-1 - TGCAGCGTTAGACGACAGGACACTGAAGCTTTCTTT CSVRRQDTEAFF
TRBJ2-5 17 - TRBV25-1 TRBD2 TGTGCCAGCAGTGATTTTCGAGGACTAGCGGTCGGGGAGACCCAGTACTTC CASSDFRGLAVGETQYF
TRBJ1-5 15 - TRBV2 - TGTGCCAGCAGTGAAGCGCCCCTTGGTGGTCAGCCCCAGCATTTT CASSEAPLGGQPQHF
TRBJ2-7 13 - TRBV5-4 - TGTGCCAGCAGCCTCCAAAATACCTACGAGCAGTACTTC CASSLQNTYEQYF
TRBJ2-7 13 few TRBV6-6 TRBD1 TGTGCCAGCAGTTACCAGGGGGCCTACGAGCAGTACTTC CASSYQGAYEQYF